This entry concerns a single T cell receptor (beta chain). Its antigen remains unidentified. Germline-derived CDR1 and CDR2 are LNHDA and SQIVND (reference sequence). V dropped 5 bases and J dropped 4; count of bases not matched to a gene: 4. CDR3 length: 15 residues. The data belong to a study of chemoradiotherapy in HPV16-positive cancers. The protocol was immunoSEQ multiplex PCR, while the TCRdb copy is restricted to in-frame clones and leaves out a portion. The data contain 7,900 or so clones, 80% of them singletons. General study results and limits: In HPV16-positive patients, HPV-responsive T-cell expansion tracked better recurrence-free survival. Only two HPV16-positive patients supplied the functional HPV-specificity definition. Candidate HPV-specific clones and E7-related TCR motifs grew in tumor during treatment.

The specimen was taken from a patient who underwent chemoradiotherapy. This sequence joins TRBV19 and TRBJ1-6; TRBD1 matches at 8 bases. The TCR originated in a human donor with HPV-associated anogenital cancer. The CDR3 bases are TGTGCCAGTAGTTCTGGACAGGGTTATAATTCACCCCTCCACTTT. Amino acid sequence: CASSSGQGYNSPLHF.